One and the same sample provided the 21 T cell receptor beta chains below, sequenced in a study of PD-L1 blockade in urothelial cancer. Sequencing used immunoSEQ multiplex PCR; TCRdb keeps in-frame clones, though not all of them. The sample lists 45,000 to 65,000 clones, approximately 84% occurring once. The sequenced sample was PBMCs, obtained around atezolizumab (anti-PD-L1) treatment. These receptors were collected from a man between 35 and 55 years old with urothelial cancer.

The chain is built from TRBV30 and TRBJ1-3, with D hard to call. The length of the CDR3 is 12 residues. Germline V gene sequence: CDR1 GTSNPN, CDR2 SVGIG (reference sequence). Trimming pared 3 bases from V and 0 bases from J, leaving 3 bases between. CDR3 sequence reads: CAWRSSGNTIYF. The CDR3, as DNA: TGTGCCTGGAGGAGCTCTGGAAACACCATATATTTT.

The chain employs TRBV4-1 and TRBJ2-5, with TRBD1 as a possible D gene (6 bases). The CDR3 is 14 residues long. CDR1 is MGHRA and CDR2 is YSYEKL in the germline V gene. V shed 0 bases and J shed 5 bases, with 10 bases lying between them. The CDR3 sequence: CASSQEGATETQYF. CDR3 nucleotides: TGCGCCAGCAGCCAAGAGGGGGCTACGGAGACCCAGTACTTC.

The genes are TRBV27 and TRBJ1-2; D gene ambiguous. Trimming cost V 3 bases and J 4 bases, with 9 bases left between them. The germline V gene has CDR1 MNHEY and CDR2 SMNVEV (reference sequence). The CDR3 covers 13 residues. CDR3 amino acids: CASSFAPSYGYTF. DNA of the CDR3: TGTGCCAGCAGTTTTGCGCCGAGCTATGGCTACACCTTC.

In its sample, this clone was seen a few times. The CDR3 here is CASSFIAGAADTQYF. The CDR3, as DNA: TGTGCCAGCAGCTTTATAGCGGGAGCGGCAGATACGCAGTATTTT. This sequence joins TRBV11-2 and TRBJ2-3; 9 bases map to TRBD2. CDR1 and CDR2 (germline): SGHAT, FQNNGV. The CDR3 is made up of 15 amino acids. Trimming took 3 bases from V and 4 from J; bases not matched to a gene: 5. The variable domain in full, with the rest retrieved from reference TRBV11-2 and TRBJ2-3, is EAGVAQSPRYKIIEKRQSVAFWCNPISGHATLYWYQQILGQGPKLLIQFQNNGVVDDSQLPKDRFSAERLKGVDSTLKIQPAKLEDSAVYLCASSFIAGAADTQYFGPGTRLTVL.

This clone was seen just once. The CDR3 region has the DNA TGTGCCAGCAGCTTAGCCACAGGGGAGAGATACGAGCAGTACTTC. Its protein is CASSLATGERYEQYF. This chain links TRBV7-8 with TRBJ2-7; TRBD1 matches 7 bases. This CDR3 has 15 residues. Germline values: CDR1 SGHVS, CDR2 FQNEAQ. J was trimmed by 4 bases and V by 0 bases; bases with no gene match: 6.

J is TRBJ1-2 and V is TRBV5-1, with D possibly TRBD1 on 5 matching bases. Germline CDR1 SGHRS, CDR2 YFSETQ. Trimming left V 3 bases short and J 3 bases short, with 12 bases between. CDR3 length equals 14 residues. The DNA of the CDR3 is TGCGCCAGCAGCTCCCAGGGAGGGGACTATGGCTACACCTTC. This translates into CASSSQGGDYGYTF.

By frequency in the sample, this clone is large (0.1 to 1%). The rearrangement uses TRBV29-1 and TRBJ1-1, with 10 bases lining up with TRBD1. J gave up 5 bases and V 6 bases, and 3 bases lay outside the gene matches. In germline, CDR1 is SQVTM, CDR2 ANQGSEA. This CDR3 contains 12 residues. The CDR3 protein is CSVRQGATEAFF. The CDR3 DNA reads as TGCAGCGTCAGACAGGGGGCGACTGAAGCTTTCTTT.

In the case of this clone: Other DNA variants within this sample encode the same CDR3. The rearrangement joins TRBV6-5 to TRBJ2-6, with unresolved D. V shed 7 bases and J shed 1 base, with 8 bases lying between them. CDR3 length: 14 amino acids. Germline V lookup: CDR1 MNHEY, CDR2 SVGAGI. The CDR3 reads CASTSGSGANVLTF. In nucleotides, the CDR3 is TGTGCCAGCACCTCAGGTTCTGGGGCCAACGTCCTGACTTTC.

The chain uses TRBV28 and TRBJ2-7; D gene uncertain. Germline CDR1 is MDHEN and CDR2 is SYDVKM. Trimming stripped 4 bases from V and 5 bases from J, with 15 bases between. The CDR3 spans 14 residues. CDR3 nucleotides: TGTGCCAGCAGTTATCTAGTGAGCATGCACGAGCAGTACTTC. It translates to CASSYLVSMHEQYF. Full variable domain (remainder filled in from reference TRBV28 and TRBJ2-7): DVKVTQSSRYLVKRTGEKVFLECVQDMDHENMFWYRQDPGLGLRLIYFSYDVKMKEKGDIPEGYSVSREKKERFSLILESASTNQTSMYLCASSYLVSMHEQYFGPGTRLTVT.

J is TRBJ1-1 and V is TRBV19; 9 nucleotides align to TRBD1. With V trimmed by 2 bases and J by 0 bases, 22 bases remained unmatched. The germline V gene encodes CDR1 LNHDA and CDR2 SQIVND (reference sequence). This CDR3 contains 22 residues. Here the CDR3 reads CASSINRLDRGNRWGMNTEAFF. The CDR3 DNA reads as TGTGCCAGTAGTATAAATCGGCTGGACAGGGGAAATCGGTGGGGGATGAACACTGAAGCTTTCTTT.

The chain uses TRBV6-5 and TRBJ2-7; perhaps TRBD2 as D (5 bases). Germline loops: CDR1 MNHEY, CDR2 SVGAGI. This CDR3 spans 14 amino acids. V shed 7 bases and J shed 7 bases, with 20 bases lying between them. Here the CDR3 reads CASTWGSGLGEQYF. The CDR3 coding sequence is TGTGCCAGCACTTGGGGTTCGGGGTTGGGGGAGCAGTACTTC.

The chain has TRBV6-4 and TRBJ1-1, with a tentative D call TRBD1 (5 bases). Trimming shortened V by 5 bases and J by 1 base, and 14 bases separated the two germline ends. The CDR3 consists of 15 residues. Germline lookup yields CDR1 MRHNA and CDR2 SNTAGT. The CDR3 region has the DNA TGTGCCAGCAGTCCCTCCTGGGGGGGGAACACTGAAGCTTTCTTT. This encodes CASSPSWGGNTEAFF.

The chain links TRBV10-3 to TRBJ1-1, with 9 nucleotides matching TRBD1. The junction had 8 bases not matched to a gene; V was cut back by 9 bases and J by 6 bases. Germline V gene sequence: CDR1 ENHRY, CDR2 SYGVKD. The CDR3 spans 13 residues. CDR3 sequence (DNA): TGTGCCATTAAGGACAGGGGTGAGGCTGAAGCTTTCTTT. It yields the protein CAIKDRGEAEAFF.

J is TRBJ1-1 and V is TRBV10-3, with a weak D call TRBD1 (5 bases). Trimming pared 10 bases from V and 3 bases from J, leaving 15 bases between. The CDR3 extends over 13 amino acids. Germline V gives CDR1 ENHRY, CDR2 SYGVKD. In DNA, the CDR3 is TGTGCCACCTCGGGGGTGGTGGACACTGAAGCTTTCTTT. This codes for CATSGVVDTEAFF.

The rearrangement joins TRBV27 to TRBJ2-1; D call uncertain. This CDR3 spans 15 amino acids. With 7 bases removed from V and 0 bases from J, the gap between germline ends came to 13 bases. The V gene's germline CDR1 is MNHEY and CDR2 SMNVEV (reference sequence). CDR3 sequence: CASTSTPNSYNEQFF. In DNA, the CDR3 is TGTGCCAGCACCTCGACTCCTAACTCCTACAATGAGCAGTTCTTC.

This clone is deemed medium-sized (0.01 to 0.1%). The chain joins TRBV5-6 to TRBJ2-7; D may be TRBD1 (5 bases). The V and J ends lost 4 bases and 5 bases respectively, with 22 bases between them. The CDR3 covers 16 residues. CDR1 and CDR2 (germline): SGHDT, YYEEEE. CDR3 nucleotide sequence: TGTGCCAGCAGCGCACTAACAGGAGCAGGTCCCGACGAGCAGTACTTC. Protein sequence: CASSALTGAGPDEQYF.

This CDR3 reads CASSSGLAGVQGPDEQFF. The DNA of the CDR3 is TGTGCCAGCAGTTCCGGACTAGCGGGAGTTCAAGGCCCGGATGAGCAGTTCTTC. The gene calls are TRBV27 and TRBJ2-1; 13 nucleotides match TRBD2. CDR1 and CDR2 (germline): MNHEY, SMNVEV (reference sequence). V lost 4 bases and J lost 8; bases outside the gene matches: 14. This CDR3 is built from 18 residues.

This chain joins TRBV5-1 and TRBJ1-1, with D unclear. V was cut by 5 bases and J by 0 bases, with 8 bases left in between. The CDR3 consists of 13 residues. CDR1 SGHRS and CDR2 YFSETQ come from the germline V gene. CDR3: CASSPVLNTEAFF. The CDR3 DNA reads as TGCGCCAGCAGTCCGGTGCTGAACACTGAAGCTTTCTTT.

V gene TRBV28 combines with J gene TRBJ1-1, with D perhaps matching TRBD1 (6 bases). The V gene's germline CDR1 is MDHEN and CDR2 SYDVKM. The CDR3 totals 16 residues. Trimming took 3 bases from V and 0 from J, leaving 14 bases between them. CDR3 protein: CASSFRTVIMNTEAFF. The CDR3 DNA sequence: TGTGCCAGCAGTTTCCGGACAGTTATCATGAACACTGAAGCTTTCTTT.

The V and J genes are TRBV7-6 and TRBJ2-1, with 8 bases matching TRBD2. The germline gives CDR1 SGHVS, CDR2 FNYEAQ. With V trimmed by 5 bases and J by 9 bases, 12 bases remained unmatched. This CDR3 contains 15 residues. DNA for the CDR3: TGTGCCAGCAGCGCCCTATCGGGAGGGCCTAGTGAGCAGTTCTTC. The encoded protein is CASSALSGGPSEQFF.

The rearrangement uses TRBV5-1 and TRBJ1-2, with 10 bases aligning to TRBD1. Germline lookup yields CDR1 SGHRS and CDR2 YFSETQ. Unmatched junction bases numbered 15, after V lost 3 bases and J lost 1 base. The CDR3 extends over 19 amino acids. This CDR3 is CASSSVPPGTGAFNYGYTF. CDR3 sequence (DNA): TGCGCCAGCAGCTCCGTGCCCCCCGGGACAGGGGCCTTTAACTATGGCTACACCTTC.